The rows below give T cell receptor beta chains drawn from one sample of a study of blood T cell repertoires in COVID-19. The repertoire was sequenced with immunoSEQ multiplex PCR; TCRdb's copy has only in-frame clones and lacks some. The table lists around 130,000 clones, less than 85% of them singletons. The sample was PBMCs or T cells enriched from blood (not recorded which). The origin of the receptors is a woman under 30 who had been exposed to COVID-19. Both conserved end residues are part of each CDR3. A D gene is named only where the DNA matches it firmly. Size is stated for part of the rows, as once, few or many counts, or as a class when the clone is expanded.

d_gene: TRBD2; v_gene: TRBV27; j_gene: TRBJ2-1; abundance: once; CDR3aa: CASSPTGTSGHYNEQFF; CDR3nt: TGTGCCAGCAGTCCAACCGGGACTAGCGGGCACTACAATGAGCAGTTCTTC
d_gene: .; v_gene: TRBV6-1; j_gene: TRBJ1-1; abundance: .; CDR3aa: CASSDRGVNEAFF; CDR3nt: TGTGCCAGCAGTGACAGGGGCGTTAATGAAGCTTTCTTT
d_gene: .; v_gene: TRBV4-3; j_gene: TRBJ2-1; abundance: .; CDR3aa: CASSQKITGVRGPNEQFF; CDR3nt: TGCGCCAGCAGCCAAAAGATCACGGGGGTTCGGGGACCCAATGAGCAGTTCTTC
d_gene: TRBD1; v_gene: TRBV6-2/TRBV6-3; j_gene: TRBJ1-5; abundance: .; CDR3aa: CASSTGQGNRAQHF; CDR3nt: TGTGCCAGCAGTACGGGACAGGGAAATCGGGCCCAGCATTTT
d_gene: .; v_gene: TRBV28; j_gene: TRBJ1-5; abundance: .; CDR3aa: CASSFYQVVGQPQHF; CDR3nt: TGTGCCAGCAGTTTTTACCAGGTTGTAGGTCAGCCCCAGCATTTT
d_gene: .; v_gene: TRBV9; j_gene: TRBJ2-1; abundance: few; CDR3aa: CASNPTEGVSGEQFF; CDR3nt: TGTGCCAGCAACCCTACCGAGGGCGTGTCGGGTGAGCAGTTCTTC
d_gene: TRBD1; v_gene: TRBV18; j_gene: TRBJ1-1; abundance: .; CDR3aa: CASSPAGGRTEAFF; CDR3nt: TGTGCCAGCTCACCGGCAGGGGGGAGGACTGAAGCTTTCTTT
d_gene: TRBD2; v_gene: TRBV5-1; j_gene: TRBJ2-5; abundance: .; CDR3aa: CASSLGRGRGETQYF; CDR3nt: TGCGCCAGCAGCTTGGGGCGCGGGAGAGGGGAGACCCAGTACTTC
d_gene: .; v_gene: TRBV11-3; j_gene: TRBJ2-1; abundance: .; CDR3aa: CASSPSDSRINEQFF; CDR3nt: TGTGCCAGCAGTCCCTCGGACAGTCGTATCAATGAGCAGTTCTTC
d_gene: .; v_gene: TRBV5-5; j_gene: TRBJ2-7; abundance: few; CDR3aa: CASSQTGRAYEQYF; CDR3nt: TGTGCCAGCAGCCAGACAGGAAGGGCCTACGAGCAGTACTTC
d_gene: .; v_gene: TRBV30; j_gene: TRBJ2-3; abundance: .; CDR3aa: CAWSEARDTQYF; CDR3nt: TGTGCCTGGAGTGAAGCGAGGGATACGCAGTATTTT
d_gene: TRBD1; v_gene: TRBV7-7; j_gene: TRBJ2-1; abundance: .; CDR3aa: CASSIRGSGTGAPSEQFF; CDR3nt: TGTGCCAGCAGCATAAGAGGGAGCGGGACAGGGGCGCCCTCAGAGCAGTTCTTC
d_gene: .; v_gene: TRBV28; j_gene: TRBJ2-7; abundance: once; CDR3aa: CASSLPQGYVHEQYF; CDR3nt: TGTGCCAGCAGTTTACCCCAGGGATATGTCCACGAGCAGTACTTC
d_gene: .; v_gene: TRBV5-1; j_gene: TRBJ1-6; abundance: .; CDR3aa: CASSLGWGDNSPLHF; CDR3nt: TGCGCCAGCAGCTTGGGCTGGGGAGATAATTCACCCCTCCACTTT
d_gene: .; v_gene: TRBV5-1; j_gene: TRBJ2-5; abundance: .; CDR3aa: CASSLEGQGLTQYF; CDR3nt: TGCGCCAGCAGCTTGGAGGGCCAGGGTTTGACCCAGTACTTC
d_gene: TRBD1; v_gene: TRBV6-5; j_gene: TRBJ2-1; abundance: .; CDR3aa: CASSYSGQGSGEQFF; CDR3nt: TGTGCCAGCAGTTACTCAGGACAGGGATCGGGTGAGCAGTTCTTC
d_gene: .; v_gene: TRBV15; j_gene: TRBJ1-2; abundance: once; CDR3aa: CATSRDTNYGYTF; CDR3nt: TGTGCCACCAGCAGAGACACTAACTATGGCTACACCTTC
d_gene: .; v_gene: TRBV6-1; j_gene: TRBJ1-2; abundance: .; CDR3aa: CASSEVGGRMGPGGYTF; CDR3nt: TGTGCCAGCAGTGAAGTCGGGGGGCGCATGGGACCGGGAGGCTACACCTTC
d_gene: .; v_gene: TRBV7-8; j_gene: TRBJ1-1; abundance: .; CDR3aa: CASSSIGQGMNTEAFF; CDR3nt: TGTGCCAGCAGCTCCATTGGCCAGGGCATGAACACTGAAGCTTTCTTT
d_gene: TRBD1; v_gene: TRBV27; j_gene: TRBJ1-2; abundance: .; CDR3aa: CASSLSGQGGGYTF; CDR3nt: TGTGCCAGCAGTTTATCAGGACAGGGGGGAGGCTACACCTTC
d_gene: TRBD1; v_gene: TRBV28; j_gene: TRBJ1-2; abundance: .; CDR3aa: CASSSRPDRRGTTF; CDR3nt: TGTGCCAGCAGTTCCCGCCCGGACAGGAGAGGCACCACCTTC
d_gene: .; v_gene: TRBV21-1; j_gene: TRBJ1-5; abundance: .; CDR3aa: CASSTNRQETNSNQPQHF; CDR3nt: TGTGCCAGCAGCACCAACAGACAGGAAACAAATAGCAATCAGCCCCAGCATTTT
d_gene: TRBD1; v_gene: TRBV14; j_gene: TRBJ1-4; abundance: .; CDR3aa: CASSQTGGSPLEKLFF; CDR3nt: TGTGCCAGCAGCCAAACAGGGGGGTCACCCCTTGAAAAACTGTTTTTT
d_gene: .; v_gene: TRBV4-2; j_gene: TRBJ1-1; abundance: .; CDR3aa: CASSQVVRGNTEAFF; CDR3nt: TGTGCCAGCAGCCAAGTGGTCCGAGGAAACACTGAAGCTTTCTTT
d_gene: .; v_gene: TRBV19; j_gene: TRBJ1-1; abundance: .; CDR3aa: CASTAMDSRNTEAFF; CDR3nt: TGTGCCAGTACCGCCATGGACAGCCGAAACACTGAAGCTTTCTTT
d_gene: .; v_gene: TRBV7-2; j_gene: TRBJ2-7; abundance: few; CDR3aa: CASSSAGSGSYEQYF; CDR3nt: TGTGCCAGCAGCTCGGCGGGTTCGGGCTCCTACGAGCAGTACTTC
d_gene: TRBD2; v_gene: TRBV6-2/TRBV6-3; j_gene: TRBJ2-7; abundance: .; CDR3aa: CASSYSGLAGRYREQYF; CDR3nt: TGTGCCAGCAGTTACTCGGGTCTAGCGGGAAGATACCGCGAGCAGTACTTC
d_gene: TRBD2; v_gene: TRBV6-5; j_gene: TRBJ2-1; abundance: .; CDR3aa: CASSYRVLLAGGEQFF; CDR3nt: TGTGCCAGCAGTTACAGGGTCCTCCTAGCGGGAGGTGAGCAGTTCTTC
d_gene: TRBD2; v_gene: TRBV4-1; j_gene: TRBJ2-1; abundance: .; CDR3aa: CASSQVRERDEQFF; CDR3nt: TGCGCCAGCAGCCAAGTGCGGGAGCGGGATGAGCAGTTCTTC